A selection of T cell receptor beta chains follows, all from one sample in a study of cytotoxic CD8 clonotypes in ibrutinib-treated CLL. The table came from immunoSEQ multiplex PCR; TCRdb's copy has only in-frame clones and leaves some out. The table has about 140,000 clones, 65% to 85% seen once; the top ten hold 7.5% to 8%. The material was PBMCs, obtained after 36 months of ibrutinib treatment. These TCRs come from a human donor with chronic lymphocytic leukemia. CDR3s include the opening cysteine and the closing phenylalanine or tryptophan.

>15|TRBV11-2|TRBJ2-7
CASTLGGARSYEQYF
>17|TRBV13|TRBJ2-3
CASSLGGTVQSTDTQYF
>13|TRBV7-9|TRBJ2-3
CASSLWLVGTQYF
>14|TRBV11-3|TRBJ2-1
CASSPGGSYNEQFF
>17|TRBV11-2|TRBJ2-2
CASSLAGAGGASGELFF
>15|TRBV18|TRBJ2-3
CATKPSGTPTDTQYF
>13|TRBV11-2|TRBJ1-5
CASSFDRDQPQHF
>13|TRBV7-9|TRBJ2-1
CASSPRADNEQFF
>16|TRBV27|TRBJ2-4
CASSFAGEVAKNIQYF
>16|TRBV5-6|TRBJ2-3
CASSLAVVWEEDTQYF
>18|TRBV18|TRBJ2-3
CASSSRGLAGGSTDTQYF
>16|TRBV11-3|TRBJ2-7
CASSLGGARQGYEQYF
>14|TRBV4-1|TRBJ2-1
CASSQAARGFEQFF
>14|TRBV6-1|TRBJ1-2
CASSPGPANYGYTF
>14|TRBV4-1|TRBJ2-3
CASSQDRGRDTQYF
>16|TRBV5-1|TRBJ2-4
CASSLAVDRVKNIQYF
>15|TRBV7-9|TRBJ2-5
CASSLGPPGGYRGNF
>14|TRBV11-3|TRBJ2-2
CASRTDRGAGELFF
>14|TRBV28|TRBJ1-6
CASSTHRTGSPLHF
>16|TRBV27|TRBJ2-1
CASTTDLAGGPHEQFF
>21|TRBV9|TRBJ2-1
CASSVEIPGTSGGTSYNEQFF
>14|TRBV25-1|TRBJ2-5
CASSDQAGFETQYF
>13|TRBV29-1|TRBJ2-3
CSVEKWDTDTQYF
>15|TRBV4-1|TRBJ2-7
CASSQVSTGAYEQYF
>17|TRBV15|TRBJ1-5
CATSDLQGWFGNQPQHF
>14|TRBV5-1|TRBJ2-7
CASSLAGVSYEQYF
>13|TRBV21-1|TRBJ2-7
CASRARGSYEQYF
>17|TRBV4-1|TRBJ1-6
CASSQLWGRWSHSPLHF
>15|TRBV30|TRBJ1-1
CAWTPPGTGGTEAFF